These 7 T cell receptor beta chains were all obtained from the same sample, sequenced in a study of shared clonotypes between healthy human individuals. The repertoire was sequenced with immunoSEQ multiplex PCR; TCRdb's copy has only in-frame clones and lacks some. The sample lists approximately 320,000 clones; about nine tenths were seen once. Sequenced material: memory CD8+ T cells sorted from blood. Indicated subset: CD45RO+ cells pooled with CCR7-negative TemRA cells. Source of these receptors: a man between 18 and 29 years old in good health.

This clone has ten or more counts. V usage is TRBV9 and J usage is TRBJ2-1; D gene uncertain. The CDR3 length is 15 residues. V shed 0 bases and J shed 3 bases, with 10 bases lying between them. Germline values: CDR1 SGDLS, CDR2 YYNGEE. The CDR3 reads CASSVEENGYNEQFF. CDR3 in DNA: TGTGCCAGCAGCGTAGAAGAGAACGGCTACAATGAGCAGTTCTTC.

This clone was observed a single time. This chain links TRBV7-2 with TRBJ2-7, with 13 bases lining up with TRBD2. V lost 3 bases, J lost 3 bases, and 2 bases stayed unmatched. This CDR3 contains 15 residues. The germline V gene encodes CDR1 SGHTA and CDR2 FQGNSA. The CDR3 region has the DNA TGTGCCAGCAGCTTGTGGACTAGCGGGAGCTACGAGCAGTACTTC. Translated: CASSLWTSGSYEQYF. The entire variable domain, with the rest obtained from reference TRBV7-2 and TRBJ2-7, is as follows: GAGVSQSPSNKVTEKGKDVELRCDPISGHTALYWYRQSLGQGLEFLIYFQGNSAPDKSGLPSDRFSAERTGGSVSTLTIQRTQQEDSAVYLCASSLWTSGSYEQYFGPGTRLTVT.

This CDR3 reads CASSPPLSGSFAGELFF. CDR3 sequence (DNA): TGTGCCAGCAGCCCACCTCTTAGCGGGAGTTTCGCCGGGGAGCTGTTTTTT. V usage is TRBV9 and J usage is TRBJ2-2; 9 positions match TRBD2. CDR3 size: 17 residues. Trimming removed 4 bases from V and 6 bases from J; junction bases left unmatched: 13. Germline V lookup: CDR1 SGDLS, CDR2 YYNGEE.

CDR3 region: CASTSVGDTIYF. Here the CDR3 DNA reads TGTGCCAGCACCTCCGTGGGAGACACCATATATTTT. The rearrangement uses TRBV11-2 and TRBJ1-3; D is unresolved. Trimming took 7 bases from V and 8 from J, leaving 12 bases between them. Germline V CDR1 and CDR2: SGHAT, FQNNGV. The CDR3 runs to 12 residues.

The V gene is TRBV11-2, the J gene TRBJ1-1; D is uncertain. Trimming took 8 bases from V and 6 from J, leaving 13 bases between them. This CDR3 spans 12 amino acids. Germline V CDR1 and CDR2: SGHAT, FQNNGV. CDR3 residues: CASCARPAEAFF. CDR3 bases: TGTGCCAGCTGTGCTCGACCCGCTGAAGCTTTCTTT.

This chain connects TRBV27 to TRBJ2-3; D is ambiguous. Per the germline V gene, CDR1 is MNHEY and CDR2 is SMNVEV (reference sequence). The CDR3 sequence is 14 residues long. V lost 4 bases and J lost 0, with 8 bases in between. DNA of the CDR3: TGTGCCAGCAGTTCCGGGTTTAGCACAGATACGCAGTATTTT. It is translated as CASSSGFSTDTQYF.

This chain joins TRBV28 and TRBJ1-2; TRBD1 aligns across 7 bases. The V and J ends lost 5 bases and 4 bases, in that order; junction bases with no gene match: 13. CDR1 and CDR2 (germline): MDHEN, SYDVKM. This CDR3 is 16 amino acids long. CDR3 coding DNA: TGTGCCAGCAGTCTGACCGGGACAGCGCTGGGCTATGGCTACACCTTC. Translation: CASSLTGTALGYGYTF.